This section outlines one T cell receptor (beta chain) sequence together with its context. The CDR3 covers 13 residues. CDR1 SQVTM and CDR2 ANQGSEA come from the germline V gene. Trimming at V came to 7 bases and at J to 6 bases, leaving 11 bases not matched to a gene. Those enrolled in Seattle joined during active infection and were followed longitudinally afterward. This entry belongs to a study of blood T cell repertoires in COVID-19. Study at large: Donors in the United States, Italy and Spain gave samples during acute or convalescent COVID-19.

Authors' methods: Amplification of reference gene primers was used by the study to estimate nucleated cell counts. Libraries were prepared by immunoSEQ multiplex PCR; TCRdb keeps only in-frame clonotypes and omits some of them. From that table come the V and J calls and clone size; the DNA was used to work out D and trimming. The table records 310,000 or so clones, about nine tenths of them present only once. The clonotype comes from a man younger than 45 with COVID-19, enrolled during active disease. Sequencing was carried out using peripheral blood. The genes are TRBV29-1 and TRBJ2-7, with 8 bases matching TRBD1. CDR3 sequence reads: CSAQKDRAGEQYF. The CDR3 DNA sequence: TGCAGCGCCCAGAAGGACAGGGCGGGCGAGCAGTACTTC.